This T cell receptor beta chain emerged from a study of T cell repertoires in cytomegalovirus infection (dated by TCRdb to 2018 to 2020). Regarding the complete study: Donor HLA type was relevant to the analysis, because carriage of CMV infection together with the matching HLA type was indicated by public TCR beta signatures.

A word on this clonotype: Its antigen is unknown. No base qualities exist here, and no much larger clone lies one base off it.

Overall study outcomes, separate from this receptor: The ex vivo response was dominated by HLA-C-restricted CMV-specific TCR beta clonotypes, which also provided the single most frequent clonotype in two of eight donors. In both this cohort and an independent cohort of 352 donors, the cumulative frequency of public TCR beta family members distinguished carriers of CMV infection plus the relevant HLA type.

The data were produced on an Illumina HiSeq 1500. The public reads were quality trimmed at Q25 with fastp and then assembled into clones with MiXCR by TCRdb, keeping productive beta chains. Rows with one shared CDR3 protein collapse into an entry with the most common genes and DNA. The sample table contains about 180,000 distinct CDR3 sequences; only one count was recorded for under 15% of them. 20% to 30% of the sample is in the top ten clones. At the junction V is shortened by 3 bases and J by 7 bases; bases outside the gene matches: 2. CDR1 LNHNV and CDR2 YYDKDF were looked up in the germline V gene (reference sequence). The CDR3, cysteine through phenylalanine, is 13 amino acids long. Of the read, only the CDR3 DNA is kept; its 39 bases are in frame from base 1.

This TCR was sampled from a human donor in good health (CMV status not recorded). Some clones in this sample may be carry-over from other donors' samples. This receptor chain uses TRBV15 and TRBJ1-5; the central 8 bases match TRBD1. Sequencing was done on a sample of PBMCs. The DNA reads TGTGCCACCAGCAGGGACAGGGCACAGCCCCAGCATTTT. This gives the protein CATSRDRAQPQHF.